These 15 T cell receptor beta chains were all obtained from the same sample, sequenced in a study of OX40 agonist ivuxolimab in advanced cancers. Library prep was done by the immunoSEQ multiplex PCR assay. This immuneACCESS table, as held by TCRdb, lists in-frame sequences with V and J called but not all clones. Of the missing ones, under half trace to an unresolved V gene in checked studies; the others have no known cause. The sample records tens of thousands of clones, approximately 80% of which are singletons. 1.4% of the sample is in the top ten clones. The material was CD4+ or CD8+ T cells sorted from blood, obtained in a trial of the OX40 agonist ivuxolimab. The receptors were sampled from an adult with an advanced solid tumor such as melanoma, head and neck, liver or kidney cancer.

The chain uses TRBV5-1 and TRBJ1-1; no definite D call. This CDR3 contains 14 residues. Per the germline V gene, CDR1 is SGHRS and CDR2 is YFSETQ. With 4 bases removed from V and 5 bases from J, the gap between germline ends came to 15 bases. In DNA form, the CDR3 reads TGCGCCAGCAGCGTCCGTAGCGAGTTGACTGAAGCTTTCTTT. It is translated as CASSVRSELTEAFF.

The rearrangement links TRBV11-2 to TRBJ2-2; perhaps TRBD2 as D (7 bases). V was trimmed by 6 bases and J by 7 bases, leaving 21 bases between them. Germline CDR1 reads SGHAT; CDR2 reads FQNNGV. The CDR3 has 16 residues. The CDR3 spells CASRKLSGGSGGELFF. CDR3 sequence (DNA): TGTGCCAGCAGAAAACTGTCGGGGGGCTCGGGCGGGGAGCTGTTTTTT. The whole variable domain, remainder taken from reference TRBV11-2 and TRBJ2-2, is EAGVAQSPRYKIIEKRQSVAFWCNPISGHATLYWYQQILGQGPKLLIQFQNNGVVDDSQLPKDRFSAERLKGVDSTLKIQPAKLEDSAVYLCASRKLSGGSGGELFFGEGSRLTVL.

CDR3 bases: TGTGCCTGGAGTGTAAGTGGGGTTCCTAACTATGGCTACACCTTC. Its translation: CAWSVSGVPNYGYTF. V usage is TRBV30 and J usage is TRBJ1-2; D not certain. Germline assignment: CDR1 GTSNPN and CDR2 SVGIG (reference sequence). This CDR3 has 15 residues. V was cut by 0 bases and J by 0 bases, with 11 bases left in between.

In this sample, this clone turned up a few times. The chain carries TRBV19 and TRBJ1-5, with D maybe TRBD1 (6 bases). The V end lost 5 bases, the J end lost 7 bases, and 15 bases lay between the germline ends. This CDR3 is 14 amino acids long. Germline CDR1 is LNHDA and CDR2 is SQIVND (reference sequence). Here the CDR3 DNA reads TGTGCCAGTAGTCCCCAGGGGTTACTACAGCCCCAGCATTTT. Amino acids: CASSPQGLLQPQHF. The complete variable domain, with remaining parts taken from reference TRBV19 and TRBJ1-5, reads DGGITQSPKYLFRKEGQNVTLSCEQNLNHDAMYWYRQDPGQGLRLIYYSQIVNDFQKGDIAEGYSVSREKKESFPLTVTSAQKNPTAFYLCASSPQGLLQPQHFGDGTRLSIL.

This clone was seen a few times. The chain couples TRBV30 to TRBJ1-5, with D perhaps matching TRBD1 (6 bases). Trimming left V 2 bases short and J 0 bases short, with 11 bases between. The CDR3 contains 15 residues. Germline CDR1 is GTSNPN and CDR2 is SVGIG (reference sequence). The CDR3, as DNA: TGTGCCTGGAGTCGTACAGGGAATAGCAATCAGCCCCAGCATTTT. Its translation is CAWSRTGNSNQPQHF.

The V gene is TRBV19, the J gene TRBJ2-5, with D possibly matching TRBD2 (5 bases). This CDR3 contains 14 residues. Germline V lookup: CDR1 LNHDA, CDR2 SQIVND (reference sequence). The germline V and J ends were trimmed by 1 base and 3 bases, with 9 bases remaining between them. CDR3 in DNA: TGTGCCAGTAGTATAGCGGGGAACAAAGAGACCCAGTACTTC. It yields the protein CASSIAGNKETQYF.

As regards this clone: The junction differs from germline at one of its ends, possibly a read error. The chain uses TRBV15 and TRBJ2-1; TRBD1 might be the D (6 bases). This CDR3 is built from 15 residues. The germline V gene encodes CDR1 LNHNV and CDR2 YYDKDF (reference sequence). CDR3 loop: CATSRDKFPGVLTIF. CDR3 bases: TGTGCCACCAGCAGAGATAAGTTCCCAGGGGTCCTAACGATCTTC. The whole variable domain, filled in from reference TRBV15 and TRBJ2-1, reads DAMVIQNPRYQVTQFGKPVTLSCSQTLNHNVMYWYQQKSSQAPKLLFHYYDKDFNNEADTPDNFQSRRPNTSFCFLDIRSPGLGDTAMYLCATSRDKFPGVLTIFGPGTRLTVL.

J is TRBJ1-5 and V is TRBV29-1; D unresolved. Germline V gives CDR1 SQVTM, CDR2 ANQGSEA. V shed 4 bases and J shed 7 bases, with 17 bases lying between them. The CDR3 has 14 amino acids. The CDR3 DNA reads as TGCAGCGTTGTAGGTGGACCGGGTAACCAGCCCCAGCATTTT. It specifies CSVVGGPGNQPQHF.

The CDR3 DNA reads as TGTGCCAGCAGTCCCGGGACAACTGGAAACACCATATATTTT. This codes for CASSPGTTGNTIYF. V gene TRBV6-5 combines with J gene TRBJ1-3, with a tentative D call TRBD1 (6 bases). Germline V lookup: CDR1 MNHEY, CDR2 SVGAGI. Trimming shortened V by 5 bases and J by 2 bases, and 10 bases separated the two germline ends. This CDR3 has 14 amino acids.

The V call is TRBV6-5, the J call TRBJ1-2, with a tentative D call TRBD1 (5 bases). This CDR3 has 15 residues. Per the germline V gene, CDR1 is MNHEY and CDR2 is SVGAGI. V shed 8 bases and J shed 8 bases, with 24 bases lying between them. For the CDR3, the DNA is TGTGCCAGCTCCCCCGAGGGGAGAGGGCCATCCGGCTACACCTTC. Amino acids: CASSPEGRGPSGYTF.

This clone came up a few times. The V and J genes are TRBV6-6 and TRBJ1-6; D remains ambiguous. The CDR3 contains 13 residues. The germline gives CDR1 MNHNY, CDR2 SVGAGI (reference sequence). Trimming removed 10 bases at V and 17 bases at J, with 24 bases between. The CDR3 loop is CATSRKVVGFIHF. In DNA, the CDR3 is TGTGCCACCTCAAGGAAGGTTGTAGGTTTCATCCACTTT.

This clone was seen only once. The rearrangement uses TRBV18 and TRBJ2-7; TRBD1 might be the D (6 bases). Per germline, CDR1 KGHSH and CDR2 LQKENI. Trimming removed 2 bases at V and 4 bases at J, with 24 bases between. CDR3 length: 18 amino acids. CDR3 nucleotides: TGTGCCAGCTCACCAACACCAGGGGTGATGGGGGCCCGATACGAGCAGTACTTC. Translation gives CASSPTPGVMGARYEQYF.

This clone has a single count. This chain connects TRBV19 to TRBJ1-1; TRBD1 agrees at 8 bases. This CDR3 has 15 residues. J lost 1 base, V lost 6 bases, and 7 bases had no gene match. The germline CDR1 and CDR2 sequences are LNHDA and SQIVND (reference sequence). Written as DNA, the CDR3 is TGTGCCAGTAGGACAGGGGTTTGGTCGAACACTGAAGCTTTCTTT. This encodes CASRTGVWSNTEAFF.

This clone was seen only once. J is TRBJ2-5 and V is TRBV7-7; no clear D gene. V dropped 5 bases and J dropped 5 bases, with 12 bases sitting between them. The germline CDR1 and CDR2 sequences are SSHAT and FNYEAQ (reference sequence). The CDR3 is 13 amino acids. CDR3 sequence (DNA): TGTGCCAGCAGCGCCCCCCCCGGGGAGACCCAGTACTTC. Its translation is CASSAPPGETQYF.

This chain joins TRBV27 and TRBJ1-6; 7 bases align to TRBD1. The CDR3 spans 16 residues. Trimming at V came to 3 bases and at J to 6 bases, leaving 8 bases not matched to a gene. Germline-derived CDR1 and CDR2 are MNHEY and SMNVEV (reference sequence). CDR3 coding DNA: TGTGCCAGCAGTTTCTTCCCGGGACAGAGTAATTCACCCCTCCACTTT. This sequence encodes CASSFFPGQSNSPLHF.